This T cell receptor beta chain derives from a study of low-dose radiotherapy and immunotherapy resistance in tumors. On the study more broadly: 1 Gy per fraction was delivered to Cohort 2 every two weeks, for 13 Gy total over 26 weeks.

Time point noted: before trial treatment. Eligible patients had advanced solid tumors lacking tumor-infiltrating lymphocytes. The CDR3 consists of 13 residues. Germline values: CDR1 SGHRS, CDR2 YFSETQ. V dropped 7 bases and J dropped 3; count of bases not matched to a gene: 5. This clonotype showed up many times. Alpha- and beta-chain coverage of first-strand cDNA came from TRAV- and TRBV-specific primers. Using a constant-region primer together with a V-primer adapter, TCRs were subjected to 20 PCR cycles of amplification. By in vitro transcription, the isolated mRNA was amplified. TCRdb analysed the reads with MiXCR anew, one entry per CDR3 protein. Here the sample spans nearly 95,000 distinct CDR3 sequences, 9.4% being singletons.

The J gene is TRBJ2-5, the V gene TRBV5-1; 8 nucleotides line up with TRBD1. The material was PBMCs, obtained before treatment. This TCR derives from a male donor with prostate cancer. CDR3 in amino acids: CASARGLEETQYF. The CDR3 region has the DNA TGCGCCAGCGCCAGGGGGCTAGAAGAGACCCAGTACTTC.